The rows below give T cell receptor beta chains drawn from one sample of a study of T cell responses to AZD1222 COVID-19 vaccine. Only in-frame clones appear in the TCRdb table, and some are missing; sequencing was by immunoSEQ multiplex PCR. The data hold over 45,000 clones, with approximately 85% observed a single time. Here the sequenced sample was peripheral blood, taken on day 0 of MenACWY control vaccination. Receptors were obtained from an adult in good health. CDR3s include the opening cysteine and the closing phenylalanine or tryptophan. D genes are given only for firm matches. A clone size is listed for some rows: how often the clone was seen (once, few, many), or a class if it is expanded.

clone size,V gene,J gene,D gene,CDR3 DNA,CDR3 protein
-,TRBV30,TRBJ2-5,TRBD2,TGTGCCCGGTCGGGGGGGCGAACCCAGTACTTC,CARSGGRTQYF
-,TRBV7-2,TRBJ1-4,TRBD1,TGTGCCAGCAGCACCGGACAGGGGGTTTCAACTAATGAAAAACTGTTTTTT,CASSTGQGVSTNEKLFF
-,TRBV19,TRBJ2-2,TRBD2,TGTGCCAGTAGGGGGACTATCGCGAACACCGGGGAGCTGTTTTTT,CASRGTIANTGELFF
-,TRBV19,TRBJ1-2,TRBD1,TGTGCCAGTAGTATGGGCAGGGGGCATCTCTATGGCTACACCTTC,CASSMGRGHLYGYTF
-,TRBV19,TRBJ2-3,-,TGTGCCAGTAGTAGCCTTAGCAGGGGCACAGATACGCAGTATTTT,CASSSLSRGTDTQYF
-,TRBV4-2,TRBJ2-1,TRBD2,TGTGCCAGCAGCCCTGAGACTAGCGGTAGCTCCTACAATGAGCAGTTCTTC,CASSPETSGSSYNEQFF
-,TRBV5-1,TRBJ1-2,-,TGCGCCAGCAGCTTGTCAGGGGCCCATGGCTACACCTTC,CASSLSGAHGYTF
-,TRBV6-5,TRBJ1-2,-,TGTGCCAGCAGGGGGACCGACTACTATGGCTACACCTTC,CASRGTDYYGYTF
-,TRBV6-2/TRBV6-3,TRBJ2-3,TRBD2,TGTGCCAGCAGTTACTCGGAGCGGGACTTGACAGATACGCAGTATTTT,CASSYSERDLTDTQYF
few,TRBV28,TRBJ2-2,TRBD2,TGTGCCAGCTCCGGTTTCAGGGAGGGTTTAGGGGAGCTGTTTTTT,CASSGFREGLGELFF
-,TRBV27,TRBJ2-7,-,TGTGCCAGCAGCCCTTCCTCCTACGAGCAGTACTTC,CASSPSSYEQYF
-,TRBV7-8,TRBJ2-1,-,TGTGCCAGCAGCTTACTCGTCGGGGACGCAATCAATGAGCAGTTCTTC,CASSLLVGDAINEQFF
-,TRBV25-1,TRBJ2-1,TRBD1,TGTGCCAGCTCCCGACAGGGCTACAATGAGCAGTTCTTC,CASSRQGYNEQFF